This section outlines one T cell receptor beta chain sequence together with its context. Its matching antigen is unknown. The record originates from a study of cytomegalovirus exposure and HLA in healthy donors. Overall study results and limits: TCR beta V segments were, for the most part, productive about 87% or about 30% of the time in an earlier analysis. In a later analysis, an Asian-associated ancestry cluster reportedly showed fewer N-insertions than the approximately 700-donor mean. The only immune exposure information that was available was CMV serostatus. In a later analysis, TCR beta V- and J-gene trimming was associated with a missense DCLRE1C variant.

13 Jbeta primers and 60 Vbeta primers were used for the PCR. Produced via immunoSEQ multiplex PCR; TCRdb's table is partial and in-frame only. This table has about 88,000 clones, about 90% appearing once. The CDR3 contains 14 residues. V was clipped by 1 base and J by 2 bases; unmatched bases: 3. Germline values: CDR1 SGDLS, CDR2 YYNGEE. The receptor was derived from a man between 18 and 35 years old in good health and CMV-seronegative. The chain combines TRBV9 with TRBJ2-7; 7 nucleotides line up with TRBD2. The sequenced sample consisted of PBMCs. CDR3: CASSVREGTYEQYF. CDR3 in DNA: TGTGCCAGCAGCGTAAGGGAGGGTACCTACGAGCAGTACTTC.